This entry lists 29 T cell receptor beta chains sequenced from one sample in a study of cytomegalovirus exposure and HLA in healthy donors. PCR primers comprised 60 Vbeta and 13 Jbeta primers. The method was immunoSEQ multiplex PCR; TCRdb's version includes in-frame clones alone and lacks a portion of them. The table shows 150,000 or so clones, with around 85% occurring only once. The sequencing sample was made of PBMCs. The receptors shown here come from a man between 50 and 59 years old in good health and CMV-seropositive.

This sequence joins TRBV2 and TRBJ2-7; a possible D gene is TRBD2 (6 bases). V was trimmed by 7 bases and J by 4 bases, leaving 14 bases between them. Germline values: CDR1 SNHLY, CDR2 FYNNEI. This CDR3 contains 13 residues. The CDR3 spells CASTGGLGYEQYF. For the CDR3, the DNA is TGTGCCAGCACCGGGGGATTAGGGTACGAGCAGTACTTC.

This clone came up a few times. The V and J genes are TRBV7-8 and TRBJ2-7; perhaps TRBD1 as D (6 bases). The V end lost 4 bases, the J end lost 3 bases, and 16 bases lay between the germline ends. Germline CDR1 SGHVS, CDR2 FQNEAQ. The CDR3 spans 15 residues. The CDR3 here is CASSSRGQGLYEQYF. The DNA of the CDR3 is TGTGCCAGCAGCTCGAGAGGGCAGGGGCTCTACGAGCAGTACTTC. Combining the CDR3 with reference TRBV7-8 and TRBJ2-7 gives the whole variable domain GAGVSQSPRYKVAKRGQDVALRCDPISGHVSLFWYQQALGQGPEFLTYFQNEAQLDKSGLPSDRFFAERPEGSVSTLKIQRTQQEDSAVYLCASSSRGQGLYEQYFGPGTRLTVT.

This clone was found a few times. The J gene is TRBJ2-7, the V gene TRBV5-1, with 7 bases matching TRBD1. Germline V lookup: CDR1 SGHRS, CDR2 YFSETQ. This CDR3 spans 12 amino acids. The ends lost 3 bases at V and 6 bases at J; junction bases unmatched: 3. The CDR3 region is CASSWQGVEQYF. DNA for the CDR3: TGCGCCAGCAGCTGGCAGGGGGTCGAGCAGTACTTC.

This sequence joins TRBV6-1 and TRBJ2-2, with a tentative D call TRBD1 (6 bases). The length of the CDR3 is 13 residues. Germline-derived CDR1 and CDR2 are MNHNS and SASEGT. V was clipped by 1 base and J by 15 bases, with 15 bases between them. CDR3 residues: CASSEGETGMVFF. The CDR3 DNA is TGTGCCAGCAGTGAAGGGGAGACAGGAATGGTGTTTTTT.

CDR3 nucleotides: TGTGCGGCAGGGTTTCTCGGAAACACCATATATTTT. Translating it yields CAAGFLGNTIYF. The rearrangement links TRBV6-5 to TRBJ1-3; a weak D match, TRBD1 (5 bases). In germline, CDR1 is MNHEY, CDR2 SVGAGI. This CDR3 has 12 amino acids.

The chain carries TRBV27 and TRBJ2-1; the match to TRBD2 covers 13 bases. Germline V gives CDR1 MNHEY, CDR2 SMNVEV (reference sequence). The V and J ends lost 5 bases and 5 bases, in that order; junction bases with no gene match: 3. The CDR3 has 15 residues. CDR3 bases: TGTGCCAGCAGTCTGACTAGCGGGGGGAACAATGAGCAGTTCTTC. Protein product: CASSLTSGGNNEQFF.

This sequence joins TRBV7-9 and TRBJ1-4; D might be TRBD1 (6 bases). The CDR3 is made up of 14 amino acids. Germline-derived CDR1 and CDR2 are SEHNR and FQNEAQ (reference sequence). Trimming cost V 5 bases and J 6 bases, with 13 bases left between them. Written as DNA, the CDR3 is TGTGCCAGCAGCCGAGACAGGACGGATGAAAAACTGTTTTTT. It translates to CASSRDRTDEKLFF.

The chain carries TRBV28 and TRBJ1-5; 7 nucleotides agree with TRBD1. The junction had 3 bases not matched to a gene; V was cut back by 6 bases and J by 1 base. The CDR3 consists of 14 residues. CDR1 and CDR2 (germline): MDHEN, SYDVKM. DNA of the CDR3: TGTGCCAGCAGGGAACAGGGGAGCAATCAGCCCCAGCATTTT. As protein: CASREQGSNQPQHF.

This clone was picked up one time. The chain uses TRBV14 and TRBJ2-1; 15 bases are a match to TRBD2. V lost 4 bases, J lost 7 bases, and 8 bases stayed unmatched. The V gene's germline CDR1 is SGHDN and CDR2 FVKESK. The CDR3 is made up of 17 amino acids. The CDR3 DNA follows: TGTGCCAGCAGCCTAAGCGGGACTAGCGGGAGGTGGAATGAGCAGTTCTTC. Protein product: CASSLSGTSGRWNEQFF.

In this sample, this clone turned up once. The chain links TRBV5-1 to TRBJ2-1, with TRBD2 identical over 7 bases. Trimming at V came to 0 bases and at J to 8 bases, leaving 8 bases not matched to a gene. The CDR3 contains 15 residues. Germline loops: CDR1 SGHRS, CDR2 YFSETQ. The CDR3 spells CASSLVTSAGDEQFF. CDR3 coding DNA: TGCGCCAGCAGCTTGGTTACTAGCGCTGGCGATGAGCAGTTCTTC.

In its sample, this clone was seen once. The rearrangement links TRBV4-2 to TRBJ2-5, with D possibly TRBD1 on 6 matching bases. The CDR3 consists of 16 residues. Germline assignment: CDR1 LGHNA and CDR2 YNFKEQ. Between the trimmed V and J ends, which lost 5 bases and 2 bases, there was a span of 18 bases. CDR3 region: CASSDSGTRGQETQYF. CDR3 DNA: TGTGCCAGCAGCGATTCCGGGACCAGGGGACAAGAGACCCAGTACTTC.

This clone is a singleton in its sample. The chain couples TRBV6-4 to TRBJ1-2, with TRBD1 identical over 8 bases. The germline V gene has CDR1 MRHNA and CDR2 SNTAGT. CDR3 size: 13 residues. V shed 5 bases, J shed 6 bases, and the junction held 5 bases outside the gene matches. The CDR3 loop reads CASSPLRGHGYTF. CDR3 coding DNA: TGTGCCAGCAGTCCGCTCAGGGGGCATGGCTACACCTTC.

This chain uses TRBV2 with TRBJ2-5, with 10 nucleotides matching TRBD2. The CDR3 runs 14 residues. J lost 4 bases, V lost 6 bases, and 5 bases had no gene match. Germline loops: CDR1 SNHLY, CDR2 FYNNEI. CDR3 residues: CASSSLAGVETQYF. The CDR3, as DNA: TGTGCCAGCAGCTCCCTAGCGGGGGTAGAGACCCAGTACTTC.

This clone was seen just once. V and J are TRBV10-1 and TRBJ2-2, with 9 bases matching TRBD1. The CDR3 runs 13 residues. Germline V gene lookup returns CDR1 WNHNN and CDR2 SYGVQD (reference sequence). The junction had 3 bases not matched to a gene; V was cut back by 5 bases and J by 8 bases. CDR3 in DNA: TGCGCCAGCAGTCGACAGGGGGATGGGGAGCTGTTTTTT. This encodes CASSRQGDGELFF.

This clone was detected once. CDR3 sequence (DNA): TGTGCCAGCAGCTTGGACAGGGGGCTCAACAATGAGCAGTTCTTC. The encoded protein is CASSLDRGLNNEQFF. This chain connects TRBV6-5 to TRBJ2-1, with 11 bases aligning to TRBD1. Per germline, CDR1 MNHEY and CDR2 SVGAGI. The CDR3 extends over 15 amino acids. The trim removed 6 bases at V and 5 bases at J, leaving 6 bases unmatched.

The chain has TRBV10-2 and TRBJ2-7; D is possibly TRBD1 (5 bases). V was shortened by 3 bases and J by 1 base, with 13 bases between the two germline ends. CDR1 is WSHSY, CDR2 SAAADI, per germline. This CDR3 region has 15 residues. The CDR3 DNA reads as TGCGCCAGCAGTGAAAGGCAGGGCCAGTCCTACGAGCAGTACTTC. This codes for CASSERQGQSYEQYF.

Notes on this clone: The germline gene is not matched at one end of the junction; a read error may be the cause. The chain is built from TRBV7-8 and TRBJ2-3; 11 bases are shared with TRBD2. The CDR3 is made up of 20 amino acids. Germline V CDR1 and CDR2: SGHVS, FQNEAQ. This chain's CDR3 is CASSLEHPGLADTSTDTQYF. CDR3 bases: TGTGCCAGCAGTTTAGAACACCCGGGACTAGCGGACACTAGCACAGATACGCAGTATTTT.

The chain has TRBV5-5 and TRBJ1-2; weak D call: TRBD1 (5 bases). Germline assignment: CDR1 SGHKS and CDR2 YYEKEE (reference sequence). Trimming removed 2 bases from V and 5 bases from J, with 19 bases in between. The CDR3 is made up of 16 amino acids. CDR3 DNA: TGTGCCAGCAGCTTATTGGTAGGAACAGGAGGGTATGGCTACACCTTC. Translated: CASSLLVGTGGYGYTF.

This clone turned up a few times. The rearrangement uses TRBV7-9 and TRBJ2-7; the D gene is possibly TRBD1 (5 bases). The CDR3 runs 15 residues. Trimming took off 0 bases at V and 5 bases at J, with 14 bases between the two ends. In germline, CDR1 is SEHNR, CDR2 FQNEAQ (reference sequence). For the CDR3, the DNA is TGTGCCAGCAGCTTAGCTTCCAGGGTTGGGGACGAGCAGTACTTC. Translation: CASSLASRVGDEQYF.

J is TRBJ2-4 and V is TRBV20-1; 9 bases line up with TRBD1. CDR1 is DFQATT and CDR2 is SNEGSKA in the germline V gene (reference sequence). The CDR3 is 11 residues long. The CDR3 protein is CRGGQGNIQYF. The CDR3 DNA follows: TGCAGAGGTGGACAGGGGAACATTCAGTACTTC.

On this clone: One end of the junction is discordant with germline, which a read error may explain. The chain recombines TRBV5-1 with TRBJ2-7, with D uncertain. Germline assignment: CDR1 SGHRS and CDR2 YFSETQ. The CDR3 has 14 residues. CDR3 bases: TGCGCCAGCAGCTTGGCCGGGTCCCGCTACGGGCAGTACTTC. Its translation is CASSLAGSRYGQYF.

The gene calls are TRBV4-2 and TRBJ2-1, with 7 bases identical to TRBD2. V trimming: 4 bases; J trimming: 4 bases; junction bases outside the gene matches: 7. The germline gives CDR1 LGHNA, CDR2 YNFKEQ. The length of the CDR3 is 15 residues. Written as DNA, the CDR3 is TGTGCCAGCAGCCTGACGGGAGGTCATTACAATGAGCAGTTCTTC. Encoded protein: CASSLTGGHYNEQFF.

This clone was counted only a few times. The chain employs TRBV30 and TRBJ1-2; D gene ambiguous. This CDR3 spans 13 amino acids. Germline loops: CDR1 GTSNPN, CDR2 SVGIG (reference sequence). V was trimmed by 0 bases and J by 7 bases, leaving 12 bases between them. The CDR3 sequence is CAWSVTDSAGYTF. DNA of the CDR3: TGTGCCTGGAGTGTTACGGACTCGGCTGGCTACACCTTC.

The V and J genes are TRBV27 and TRBJ1-5; D gene uncertain. V lost 3 bases, J lost 5 bases, and 8 bases lay in between. Germline loops: CDR1 MNHEY, CDR2 SMNVEV (reference sequence). The CDR3 consists of 13 residues. CDR3: CASSLNGYQPQHF. In DNA form, the CDR3 reads TGTGCCAGCAGTTTGAACGGTTATCAGCCCCAGCATTTT.

V gene TRBV18 combines with J gene TRBJ1-6; possibly TRBD1 for D (5 bases). CDR1 and CDR2 (germline): KGHSH, LQKENI. The CDR3 covers 13 residues. V lost 11 bases and J lost 2, with 10 bases in between. The CDR3 coding sequence is TGTGCCTCAGGGTTGCCCTATAATTCACCCCTCCACTTT. This sequence encodes CASGLPYNSPLHF.

This clone was observed a few times. This rearrangement joins TRBV30 to TRBJ1-2; TRBD1 matches at 8 bases. CDR3 length equals 12 residues. V was pared by 3 bases and J by 6 bases, with 3 bases of the junction left unmatched. CDR1 GTSNPN and CDR2 SVGIG come from the germline V gene (reference sequence). CDR3 residues: CAWSADRDGYTF. The CDR3, as DNA: TGTGCCTGGAGCGCGGACAGGGATGGCTACACCTTC. Full variable domain (outside the CDR3, taken from reference TRBV30 and TRBJ1-2): SQTIHQWPATLVQPVGSPLSLECTVEGTSNPNLYWYRQAAGRGLQLLFYSVGIGQISSEVPQNLSASRPQDRQFILSSKKLLLSDSGFYLCAWSADRDGYTFGSGTRLTVV.

The rearrangement uses TRBV19 and TRBJ2-2; D uncertain. There are 13 residues in the CDR3. Germline assignment: CDR1 LNHDA and CDR2 SQIVND (reference sequence). Trimming left V 6 bases short and J 7 bases short, with 12 bases between. The CDR3 loop reads CASRPQDYGELFF. The CDR3, as DNA: TGTGCCAGTAGACCCCAGGATTACGGGGAGCTGTTTTTT. Full variable domain (rest looked up from reference TRBV19 and TRBJ2-2): DGGITQSPKYLFRKEGQNVTLSCEQNLNHDAMYWYRQDPGQGLRLIYYSQIVNDFQKGDIAEGYSVSREKKESFPLTVTSAQKNPTAFYLCASRPQDYGELFFGEGSRLTVL.

In its sample, this clone was seen once. The V call is TRBV18, the J call TRBJ2-1, with D maybe TRBD2 (7 bases). This CDR3 contains 14 residues. The germline V gene has CDR1 KGHSH and CDR2 LQKENI. V was trimmed by 0 bases and J by 8 bases, leaving 11 bases between them. CDR3 amino acids: CASSPPPGGDEQFF. The CDR3 DNA follows: TGTGCCAGCTCACCACCGCCGGGGGGCGATGAGCAGTTCTTC.

The gene calls are TRBV9 and TRBJ2-1; unclear D gene. The germline V and J ends were trimmed by 0 bases and 6 bases, with 10 bases remaining between them. This CDR3 comprises 14 residues. Germline V lookup: CDR1 SGDLS, CDR2 YYNGEE. The CDR3 DNA reads as TGTGCCAGCAGCGTAGAACACTACCGCAATGAGCAGTTCTTC. It yields the protein CASSVEHYRNEQFF.